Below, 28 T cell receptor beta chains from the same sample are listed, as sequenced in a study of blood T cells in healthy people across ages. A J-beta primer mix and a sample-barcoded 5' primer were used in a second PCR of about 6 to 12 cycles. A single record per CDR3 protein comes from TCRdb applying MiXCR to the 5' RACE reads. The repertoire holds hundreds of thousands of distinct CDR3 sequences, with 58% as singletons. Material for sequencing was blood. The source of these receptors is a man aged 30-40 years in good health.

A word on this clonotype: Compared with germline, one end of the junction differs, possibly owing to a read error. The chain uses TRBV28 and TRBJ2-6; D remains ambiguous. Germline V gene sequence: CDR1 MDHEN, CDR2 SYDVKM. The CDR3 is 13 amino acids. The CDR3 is CATSLNGANVLTF. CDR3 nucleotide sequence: TGTGCCACCAGTTTAAATGGGGCCAACGTCCTGACTTTC.

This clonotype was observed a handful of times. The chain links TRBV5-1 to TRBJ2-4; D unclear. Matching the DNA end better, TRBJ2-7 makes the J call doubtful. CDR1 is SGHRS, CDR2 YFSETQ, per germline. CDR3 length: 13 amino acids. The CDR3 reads CASGGVERNEQYF. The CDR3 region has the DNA TGCGCCAGCGGCGGCGTGGAGCGAAACGAGCAGTACTTC.

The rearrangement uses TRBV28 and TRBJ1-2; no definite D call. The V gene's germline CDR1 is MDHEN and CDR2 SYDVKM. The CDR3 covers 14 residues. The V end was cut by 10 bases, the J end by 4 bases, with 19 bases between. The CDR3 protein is CATRVGTEAYGYTF. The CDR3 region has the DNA TGTGCCACCCGAGTGGGCACTGAGGCCTATGGCTACACCTTC.

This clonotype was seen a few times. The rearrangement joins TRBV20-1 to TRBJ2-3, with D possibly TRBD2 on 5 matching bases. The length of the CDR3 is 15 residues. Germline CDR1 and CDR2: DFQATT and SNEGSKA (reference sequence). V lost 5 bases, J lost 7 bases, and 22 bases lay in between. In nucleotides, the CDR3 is TGCAGTGCTGGTGCGTCTCTAGGGAGTAGAAATACGCAGTATTTT. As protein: CSAGASLGSRNTQYF.

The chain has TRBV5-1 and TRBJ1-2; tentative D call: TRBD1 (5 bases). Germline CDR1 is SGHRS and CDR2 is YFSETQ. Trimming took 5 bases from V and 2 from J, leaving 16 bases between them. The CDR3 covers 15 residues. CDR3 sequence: CASRSGTGSNYGYTF. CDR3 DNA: TGCGCCAGCAGATCTGGAACAGGCTCCAACTATGGCTACACCTTC.

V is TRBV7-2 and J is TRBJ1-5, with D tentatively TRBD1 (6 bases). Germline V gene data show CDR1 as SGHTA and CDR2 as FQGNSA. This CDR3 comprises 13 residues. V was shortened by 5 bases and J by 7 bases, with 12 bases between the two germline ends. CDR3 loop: CASSLIGGQPQHF. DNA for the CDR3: TGTGCCAGCAGCCTAATAGGGGGACAGCCCCAGCATTTT.

CDR3 in amino acids: CASSVGGGGSEQYF. The CDR3, as DNA: TGTGCCAGCAGCGTAGGTGGGGGAGGGAGCGAGCAGTACTTC. The chain employs TRBV9 and TRBJ2-7; TRBD2 matches 7 bases. Trimming cost V 0 bases and J 6 bases; bases outside gene matches: 6. Germline loops: CDR1 SGDLS, CDR2 YYNGEE. This CDR3 spans 14 amino acids.

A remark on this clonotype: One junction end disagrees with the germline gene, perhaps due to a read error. CDR3 protein: CASSAWGDIKYEQYF. DNA for the CDR3: TGTGCCAGCAGCGCCTGGGGGGACATTAAATACGAGCAGTACTTT. V is TRBV7-2 and J is TRBJ2-7; the D call may be TRBD1 or TRBD2 (6 bases each). Germline CDR1 and CDR2: SGHTA and FQGNSA. The CDR3 is made up of 15 amino acids.

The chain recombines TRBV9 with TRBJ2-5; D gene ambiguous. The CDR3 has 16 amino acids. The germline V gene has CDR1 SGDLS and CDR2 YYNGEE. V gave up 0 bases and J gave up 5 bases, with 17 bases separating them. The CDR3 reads CASSVAEQLIWETQYF. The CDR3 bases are TGTGCCAGCAGCGTAGCGGAGCAATTGATTTGGGAGACCCAGTACTTC.

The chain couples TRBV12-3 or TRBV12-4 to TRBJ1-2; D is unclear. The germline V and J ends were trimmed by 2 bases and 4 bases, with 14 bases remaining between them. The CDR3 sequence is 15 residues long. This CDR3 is CASSLLAGFGYGYTF. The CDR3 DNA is TGTGCCAGCAGTTTATTAGCGGGCTTTGGCTATGGCTACACCTTC.

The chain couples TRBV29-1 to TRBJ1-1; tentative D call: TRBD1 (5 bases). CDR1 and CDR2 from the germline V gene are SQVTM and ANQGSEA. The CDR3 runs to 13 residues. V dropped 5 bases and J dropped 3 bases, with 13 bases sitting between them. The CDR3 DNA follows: TGCAGCGTTCTCAGGGATTTGGACACTGAAGCTTTCTTT. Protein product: CSVLRDLDTEAFF.

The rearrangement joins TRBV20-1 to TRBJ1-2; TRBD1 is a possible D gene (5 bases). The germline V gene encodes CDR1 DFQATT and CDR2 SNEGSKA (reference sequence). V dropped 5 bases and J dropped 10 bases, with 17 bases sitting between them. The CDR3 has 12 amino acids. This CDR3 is CSAGLGGDDYTF. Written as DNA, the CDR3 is TGCAGTGCTGGCCTCGGAGGGGATGACTACACCTTC.

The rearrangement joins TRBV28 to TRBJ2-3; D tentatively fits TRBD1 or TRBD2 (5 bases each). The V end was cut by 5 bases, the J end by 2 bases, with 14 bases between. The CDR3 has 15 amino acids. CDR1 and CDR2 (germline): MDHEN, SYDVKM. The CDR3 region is CASSVAGTYTDTQYF. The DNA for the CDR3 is TGTGCCAGCAGTGTGGCCGGGACCTACACAGATACGCAGTATTTT.

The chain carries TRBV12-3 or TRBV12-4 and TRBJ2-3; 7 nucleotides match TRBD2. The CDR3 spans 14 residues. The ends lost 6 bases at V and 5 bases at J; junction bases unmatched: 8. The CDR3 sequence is CASRTKRGRDTQYF. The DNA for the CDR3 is TGTGCCAGCAGGACCAAGCGGGGCCGAGATACGCAGTATTTT.

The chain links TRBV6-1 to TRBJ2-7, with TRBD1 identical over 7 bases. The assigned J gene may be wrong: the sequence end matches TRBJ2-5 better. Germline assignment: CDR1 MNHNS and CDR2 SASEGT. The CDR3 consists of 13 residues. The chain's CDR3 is CARREFRGETQYF. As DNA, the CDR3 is TGTGCCAGGAGGGAATTCAGGGGGGAGACCCAGTACTTC.

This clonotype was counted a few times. The CDR3 DNA follows: TGCGCCAGCAGCTCTGGGACAGGGGGTAACGAGCAGTACTTC. Protein sequence: CASSSGTGGNEQYF. The chain couples TRBV5-1 to TRBJ2-7, with TRBD1 matching 11 bases. The CDR3 is 14 amino acids. With V trimmed by 3 bases and J by 5 bases, 4 bases remained unmatched. Per the germline V gene, CDR1 is SGHRS and CDR2 is YFSETQ.

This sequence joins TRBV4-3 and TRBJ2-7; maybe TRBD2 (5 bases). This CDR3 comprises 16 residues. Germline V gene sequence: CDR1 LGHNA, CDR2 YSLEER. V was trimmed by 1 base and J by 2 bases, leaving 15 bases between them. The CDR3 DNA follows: TGCGCCAGCAGCCAAGGAATAGCGTCTCGCACCTACGAGCAGTACTTC. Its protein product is CASSQGIASRTYEQYF.

As DNA, the CDR3 is TGTGCCAGCAGTTACTGGACCCGGGACAGGCAAGAGACCCAGTACTTC. The encoded protein is CASSYWTRDRQETQYF. The chain uses TRBV6-5 and TRBJ2-5; TRBD1 matches at 8 bases. This CDR3 has 16 amino acids. V lost 1 base to trimming and J lost 2 bases; unmatched junction nucleotides: 6. CDR1 and CDR2 from the germline V gene are MNHEY and SVGAGI.

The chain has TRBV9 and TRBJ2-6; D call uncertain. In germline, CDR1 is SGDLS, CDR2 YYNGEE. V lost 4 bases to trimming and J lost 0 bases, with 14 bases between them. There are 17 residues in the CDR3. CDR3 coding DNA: TGTGCCAGCAGCCATCCCAGCTTATACTCTGGGGCCAACGTCCTGACTTTC. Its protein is CASSHPSLYSGANVLTF. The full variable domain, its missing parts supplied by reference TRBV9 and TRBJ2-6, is DSGVTQTPKHLITATGQRVTLRCSPRSGDLSVYWYQQSLDQGLQFLIQYYNGEERAKGNILERFSAQQFPDLHSELNLSSLELGDSALYFCASSHPSLYSGANVLTFGAGSRLTVL.

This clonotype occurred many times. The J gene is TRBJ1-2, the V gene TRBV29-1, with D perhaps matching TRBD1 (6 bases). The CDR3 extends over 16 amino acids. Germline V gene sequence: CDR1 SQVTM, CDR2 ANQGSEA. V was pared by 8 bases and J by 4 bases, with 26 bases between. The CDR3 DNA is TGCAGCACGTTGGCCTATACACAGGGAGGAAGCTATGGCTACACCTTC. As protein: CSTLAYTQGGSYGYTF.

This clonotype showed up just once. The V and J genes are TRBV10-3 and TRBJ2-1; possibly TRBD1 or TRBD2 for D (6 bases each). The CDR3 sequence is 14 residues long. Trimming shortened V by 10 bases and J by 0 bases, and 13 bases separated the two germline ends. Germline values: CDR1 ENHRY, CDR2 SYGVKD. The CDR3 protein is CATVGGPSYNEQFF. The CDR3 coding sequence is TGTGCCACTGTAGGGGGGCCCTCCTACAATGAGCAGTTCTTC.

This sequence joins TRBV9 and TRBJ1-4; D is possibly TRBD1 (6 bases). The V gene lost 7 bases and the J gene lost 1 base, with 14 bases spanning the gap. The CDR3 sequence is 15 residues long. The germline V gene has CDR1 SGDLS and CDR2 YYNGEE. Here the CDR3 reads CASSRGHLTNEKLFF. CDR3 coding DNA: TGTGCCAGCTCCAGGGGACATTTAACTAATGAAAAACTGTTTTTT.

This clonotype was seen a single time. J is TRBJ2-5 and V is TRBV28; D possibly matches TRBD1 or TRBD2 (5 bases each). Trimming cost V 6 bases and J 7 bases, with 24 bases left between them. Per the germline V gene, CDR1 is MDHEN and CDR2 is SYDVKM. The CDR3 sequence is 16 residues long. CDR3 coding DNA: TGTGCCAGCAGCTCTCAGGGTTCGCGGGCGAGAGGGACCCAGTACTTC. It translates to CASSSQGSRARGTQYF.

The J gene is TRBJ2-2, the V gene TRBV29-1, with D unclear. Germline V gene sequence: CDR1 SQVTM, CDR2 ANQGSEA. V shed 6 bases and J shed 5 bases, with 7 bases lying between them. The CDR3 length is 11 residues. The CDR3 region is CSVGSTGELFF. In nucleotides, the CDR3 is TGCAGCGTCGGCAGTACCGGGGAGCTGTTTTTT.

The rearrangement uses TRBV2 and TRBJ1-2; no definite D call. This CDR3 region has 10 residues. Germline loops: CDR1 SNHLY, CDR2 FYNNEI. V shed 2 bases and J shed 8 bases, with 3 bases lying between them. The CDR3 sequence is CASSERGYTF. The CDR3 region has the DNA TGTGCCAGCAGTGAAAGGGGCTACACCTTC.

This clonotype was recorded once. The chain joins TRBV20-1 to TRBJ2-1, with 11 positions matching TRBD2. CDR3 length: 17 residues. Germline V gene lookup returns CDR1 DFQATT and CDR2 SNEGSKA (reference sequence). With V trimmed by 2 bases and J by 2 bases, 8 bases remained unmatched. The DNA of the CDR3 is TGCAGTGCTAGAATTTTAGGACTAGCGGGCCCCTACAATGAGCAGTTCTTC. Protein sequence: CSARILGLAGPYNEQFF.

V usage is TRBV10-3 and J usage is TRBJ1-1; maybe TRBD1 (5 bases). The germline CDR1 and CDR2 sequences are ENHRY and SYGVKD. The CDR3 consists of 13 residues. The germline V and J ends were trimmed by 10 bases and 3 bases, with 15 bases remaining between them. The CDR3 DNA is TGTGCCAACCGGGGGGTCGGGGACACTGAAGCTTTCTTT. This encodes CANRGVGDTEAFF.

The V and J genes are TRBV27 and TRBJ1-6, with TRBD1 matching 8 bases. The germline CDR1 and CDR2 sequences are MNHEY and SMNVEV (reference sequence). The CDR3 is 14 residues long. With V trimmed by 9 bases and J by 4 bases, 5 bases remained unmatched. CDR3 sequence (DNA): TGTGCCAGTGTGGACAGGGCATATAATTCACCCCTCCACTTT. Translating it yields CASVDRAYNSPLHF.